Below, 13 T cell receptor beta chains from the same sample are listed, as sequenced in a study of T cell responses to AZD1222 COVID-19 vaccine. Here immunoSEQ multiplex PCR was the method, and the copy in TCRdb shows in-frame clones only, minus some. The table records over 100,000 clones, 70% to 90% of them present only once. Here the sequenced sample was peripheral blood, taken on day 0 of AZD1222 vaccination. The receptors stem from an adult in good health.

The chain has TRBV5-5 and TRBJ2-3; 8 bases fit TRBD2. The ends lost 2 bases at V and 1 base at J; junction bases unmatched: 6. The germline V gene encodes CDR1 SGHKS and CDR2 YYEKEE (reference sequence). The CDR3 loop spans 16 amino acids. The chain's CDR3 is CASSFGLATRTDTQYF. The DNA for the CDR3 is TGTGCCAGCAGCTTCGGACTAGCCACCCGCACAGATACGCAGTATTTT. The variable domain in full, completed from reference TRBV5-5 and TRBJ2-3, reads DAGVTQSPTHLIKTRGQQVTLRCSPISGHKSVSWYQQVLGQGPQFIFQYYEKEERGRGNFPDRFSARQFPNYSSELNVNALLLGDSALYLCASSFGLATRTDTQYFGPGTRLTVL.

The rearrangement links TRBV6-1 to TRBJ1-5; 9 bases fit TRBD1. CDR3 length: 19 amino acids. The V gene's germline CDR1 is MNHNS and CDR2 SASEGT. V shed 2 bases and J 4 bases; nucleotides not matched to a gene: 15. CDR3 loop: CASSEPGQGAWGVNQPQHF. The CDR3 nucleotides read TGTGCCAGCAGTGAACCGGGACAGGGCGCTTGGGGAGTGAATCAGCCCCAGCATTTT.

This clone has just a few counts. CDR3 nucleotides: TGTGCCACCAGTGACCCAGGACTAGCGGGGAACAATGAGCAGTTCTTC. The encoded protein is CATSDPGLAGNNEQFF. V usage is TRBV24-1 and J usage is TRBJ2-1; TRBD2 matches 12 bases. This CDR3 contains 16 residues. Looked up from germline, CDR1 is KGHDR and CDR2 is SFDVKD. V was clipped by 4 bases and J by 5 bases; unmatched bases: 5.

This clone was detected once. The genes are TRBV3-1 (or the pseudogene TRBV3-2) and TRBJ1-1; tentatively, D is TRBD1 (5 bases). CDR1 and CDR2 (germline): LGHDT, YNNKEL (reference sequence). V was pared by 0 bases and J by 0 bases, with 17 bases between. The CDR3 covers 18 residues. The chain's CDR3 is CASSQEGVVAAVNTEAFF. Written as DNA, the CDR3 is TGTGCCAGCAGCCAAGAAGGGGTGGTGGCTGCGGTGAACACTGAAGCTTTCTTT.

In DNA form, the CDR3 reads TGTGCCAGCAGTGCCGCCCCAGGATTCATCCAAGCTTTCTTT. Its protein product is CASSAAPGFIQAFF. This chain uses TRBV27 with TRBJ1-1; D unclear. Germline lookup yields CDR1 MNHEY and CDR2 SMNVEV (reference sequence). V was shortened by 5 bases and J by 9 bases, with 19 bases between the two germline ends. CDR3 size: 14 residues.

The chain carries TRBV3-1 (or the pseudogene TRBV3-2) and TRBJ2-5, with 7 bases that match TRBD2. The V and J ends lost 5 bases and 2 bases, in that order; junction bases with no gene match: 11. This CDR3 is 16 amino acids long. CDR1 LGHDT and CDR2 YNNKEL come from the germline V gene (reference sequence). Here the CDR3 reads CASSFLSSGAQETQYF. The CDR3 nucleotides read TGTGCCAGCAGCTTTCTTTCGAGCGGGGCACAAGAGACCCAGTACTTC.

The CDR3 DNA is TGTGCCGCGAGGGGGGATGCGGGCAATCAGCCCCAGCATTTT. This gives the protein CAARGDAGNQPQHF. The chain links TRBV19 to TRBJ1-5; possible D gene TRBD1, 6 bases. V was shortened by 11 bases and J by 2 bases, with 16 bases between the two germline ends. The CDR3 contains 14 residues. In germline, CDR1 is LNHDA, CDR2 SQIVND (reference sequence).

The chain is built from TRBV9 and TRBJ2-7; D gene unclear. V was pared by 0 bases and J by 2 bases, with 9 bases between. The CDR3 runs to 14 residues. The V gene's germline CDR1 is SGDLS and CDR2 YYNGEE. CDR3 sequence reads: CASSVVADPYEQYF. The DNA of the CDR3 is TGTGCCAGCAGCGTAGTTGCGGACCCCTACGAGCAGTACTTC.

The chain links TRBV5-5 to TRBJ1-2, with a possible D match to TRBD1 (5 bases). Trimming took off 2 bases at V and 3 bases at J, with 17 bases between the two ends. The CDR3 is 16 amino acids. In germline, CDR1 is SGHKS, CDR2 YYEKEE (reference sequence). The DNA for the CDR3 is TGTGCCAGCAGCTTTGTCCCCCAGGGAGGAGACTATGGCTACACCTTC. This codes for CASSFVPQGGDYGYTF.

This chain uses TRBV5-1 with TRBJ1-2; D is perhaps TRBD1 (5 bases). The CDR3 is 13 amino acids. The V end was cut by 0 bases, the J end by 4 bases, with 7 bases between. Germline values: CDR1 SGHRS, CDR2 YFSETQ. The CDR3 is CASSLGRGYGYTF. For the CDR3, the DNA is TGCGCCAGCAGCTTGGGAAGGGGCTATGGCTACACCTTC.

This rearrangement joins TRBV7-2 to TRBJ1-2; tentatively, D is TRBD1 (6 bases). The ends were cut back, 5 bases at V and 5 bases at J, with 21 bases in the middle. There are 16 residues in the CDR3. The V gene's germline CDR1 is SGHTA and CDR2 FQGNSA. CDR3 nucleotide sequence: TGTGCCAGCAGCCGTATTTCAGGGGAGACGTTTTATGGCTACACCTTC. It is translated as CASSRISGETFYGYTF.

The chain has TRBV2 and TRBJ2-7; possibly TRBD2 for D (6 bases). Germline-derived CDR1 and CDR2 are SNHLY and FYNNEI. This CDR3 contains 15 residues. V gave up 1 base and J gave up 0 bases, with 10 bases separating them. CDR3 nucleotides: TGTGCCAGCAGTGAAGTTTGGGACTCCTCCTACGAGCAGTACTTC. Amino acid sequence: CASSEVWDSSYEQYF.

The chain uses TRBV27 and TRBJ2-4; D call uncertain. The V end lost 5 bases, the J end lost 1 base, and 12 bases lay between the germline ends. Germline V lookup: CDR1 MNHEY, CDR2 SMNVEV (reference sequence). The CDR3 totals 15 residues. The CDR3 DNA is TGTGCCAGCAGTCTAGGGTTCGGGGCCAAAAACATTCAGTACTTC. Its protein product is CASSLGFGAKNIQYF.